What follows are 32 T cell receptor beta chains derived from one specimen sequenced in a study of early T cells in non-severe SARS-CoV-2 infection. TCRdb passed the 5' RACE reads through MiXCR, listing each CDR3 protein once. The sample consists of around 60,000 distinct CDR3 sequences, under 15% of them appearing once. Sample: whole blood. All receptors come from an adult who was a healthcare worker with PCR-confirmed SARS-CoV-2 infection or an uninfected control (not recorded which).

The chain couples TRBV29-1 to TRBJ1-2; D uncertain. Germline CDR1 and CDR2: SQVTM and ANQGSEA. The CDR3 contains 12 residues. Trimming left V 3 bases short and J 6 bases short, with 11 bases between. CDR3 protein: CSVEKDSDGYTF. Written as DNA, the CDR3 is TGCAGCGTTGAGAAGGACTCTGATGGCTACACCTTC.

This clonotype appeared a few times. This rearrangement joins TRBV5-8 to TRBJ2-7; D unresolved. With 3 bases removed from V and 0 bases from J, the gap between germline ends came to 7 bases. The CDR3 spans 13 residues. Germline CDR1 is SGHTS and CDR2 is YDEGEE. The CDR3 sequence is CASSYTDSYEQYF. DNA for the CDR3: TGTGCCAGCAGCTATACCGACTCCTACGAGCAGTACTTC. The full variable domain, rest sourced from reference TRBV5-8 and TRBJ2-7, is EAGVTQSPTHLIKTRGQQATLRCSPISGHTSVYWYQQALGLGLQFLLWYDEGEERNRGNFPPRFSGRQFPNYSSELNVNALELEDSALYLCASSYTDSYEQYFGPGTRLTVT.

A few counts support this clonotype. The chain joins TRBV10-3 to TRBJ2-7, with unresolved D. From germline, CDR1 is ENHRY and CDR2 SYGVKD. The CDR3 is made up of 11 amino acids. V was cut by 6 bases and J by 3 bases, with 6 bases left in between. CDR3 sequence: CAISGRYEQYF. DNA for the CDR3: TGTGCCATCAGCGGACGCTACGAGCAGTACTTC.

The J gene is TRBJ2-7, the V gene TRBV7-2; D unclear. The V gene's germline CDR1 is SGHTA and CDR2 FQGNSA. Trimming shortened V by 3 bases and J by 2 bases, and 8 bases separated the two germline ends. CDR3 length equals 13 residues. CDR3: CASSLPGTYEQYF. The CDR3 DNA follows: TGTGCCAGCAGCTTGCCGGGTACCTACGAGCAGTACTTC.

The table lists this clonotype with many counts. V and J are TRBV7-2 and TRBJ2-3; 14 bases fit TRBD2. The CDR3 extends over 18 amino acids. V lost 5 bases, J lost 1 base, and 8 bases stayed unmatched. The germline V gene encodes CDR1 SGHTA and CDR2 FQGNSA. CDR3 protein: CASSPTPGLAGGTDTQYF. In DNA, the CDR3 is TGTGCCAGCAGCCCCACCCCGGGACTAGCGGGGGGCACAGATACGCAGTATTTT.

The chain has TRBV6-2 or TRBV6-3 and TRBJ1-2; D remains ambiguous. CDR1 and CDR2 from the germline V gene are MNHEY and SVGEGT. V was cut by 4 bases and J by 4 bases, with 7 bases left in between. This CDR3 has 12 amino acids. The chain's CDR3 is CASSLQSYGYTF. The DNA of the CDR3 is TGTGCCAGCAGTTTACAGAGCTATGGCTACACCTTC.

This clonotype was seen repeatedly, ten times or more. The chain combines TRBV7-8 with TRBJ2-5; a possible D gene is TRBD1 (5 bases). Trimming took off 5 bases at V and 2 bases at J, with 12 bases between the two ends. The V gene's germline CDR1 is SGHVS and CDR2 FQNEAQ. The CDR3 totals 14 residues. DNA for the CDR3: TGTGCCAGCAGCGCCCCGACAGAGCAAGAGACCCAGTACTTC. This translates into CASSAPTEQETQYF.

The chain recombines TRBV6-6 with TRBJ1-1, with D hard to call. CDR1 and CDR2 from the germline V gene are MNHNY and SVGAGI (reference sequence). The CDR3 has 15 residues. The V end lost 1 base, the J end lost 5 bases, and 14 bases lay between the germline ends. The CDR3 DNA sequence: TGTGCCAGCAGTTACTTTCACACGTTGGATACTGAAGCTTTCTTT. Protein product: CASSYFHTLDTEAFF.

The genes are TRBV5-6 and TRBJ2-5; 8 bases line up with TRBD1. The germline V gene encodes CDR1 SGHDT and CDR2 YYEEEE. This CDR3 contains 16 residues. Trimming cost V 0 bases and J 3 bases; bases outside gene matches: 7. In nucleotides, the CDR3 is TGTGCCAGCAGCTTGGTGGTAGGGACAGGAAAAGAGACCCAGTACTTC. Its translation is CASSLVVGTGKETQYF.

This clonotype was seen at least ten times. The chain couples TRBV2 to TRBJ2-5; 10 positions agree with TRBD1. The CDR3 covers 14 residues. Germline V gene data show CDR1 as SNHLY and CDR2 as FYNNEI. Trimming at V came to 6 bases and at J to 5 bases, leaving 6 bases not matched to a gene. The CDR3 is CASRPTGGVETQYF. In nucleotides, the CDR3 is TGTGCCAGCAGACCGACAGGGGGCGTTGAGACCCAGTACTTC.

The chain is built from TRBV7-2 and TRBJ2-3; D gene unclear. The CDR3 is 14 amino acids. Germline V gives CDR1 SGHTA, CDR2 FQGNSA. With 7 bases removed from V and 1 base from J, the gap between germline ends came to 12 bases. The CDR3 region is CASKIQPGTDTQYF. CDR3 DNA: TGTGCCAGCAAGATTCAGCCGGGCACAGATACGCAGTATTTT. Variable domain in full (rest from reference TRBV7-2 and TRBJ2-3): GAGVSQSPSNKVTEKGKDVELRCDPISGHTALYWYRQSLGQGLEFLIYFQGNSAPDKSGLPSDRFSAERTGGSVSTLTIQRTQQEDSAVYLCASKIQPGTDTQYFGPGTRLTVL.

This clonotype was counted between two and nine times. This chain joins TRBV29-1 and TRBJ2-5; 7 bases line up with TRBD1. CDR1 is SQVTM and CDR2 is ANQGSEA in the germline V gene. The length of the CDR3 is 17 residues. The V gene end was trimmed by 1 base and the J gene end by 2 bases; junction bases not matched to a gene: 13. CDR3 sequence (DNA): TGCAGCGTTGAAGGAGGGGGCAGCACACCTCTACAAGAGACCCAGTACTTC. It yields the protein CSVEGGGSTPLQETQYF.

This clonotype was seen a few times. The rearrangement links TRBV7-9 to TRBJ2-2, with D uncertain. The V gene's germline CDR1 is SEHNR and CDR2 FQNEAQ (reference sequence). This CDR3 is 17 amino acids long. Trimming pared 4 bases from V and 0 bases from J, leaving 15 bases between. The CDR3, as DNA: TGTGCCAGCAGCTCCAGAAAGGCCAACACGAACACCGGGGAGCTGTTTTTT. This gives the protein CASSSRKANTNTGELFF.

This clonotype was seen only a few times. The CDR3 DNA is TGTGCCAGTTTGAAGGAGAGGGGCACTGAAGCTTTCTTT. This sequence encodes CASLKERGTEAFF. The chain joins TRBV12-3 or TRBV12-4 to TRBJ1-1, with D perhaps matching TRBD1 (5 bases). V was shortened by 9 bases and J by 4 bases, with 15 bases between the two germline ends. The CDR3 is 13 amino acids.

This clonotype was counted only a few times. The gene calls are TRBV7-9 and TRBJ1-5; possibly TRBD1 for D (5 bases). V was pared by 0 bases and J by 4 bases, with 10 bases between. This CDR3 region has 15 residues. Per germline, CDR1 SEHNR and CDR2 FQNEAQ (reference sequence). CDR3 DNA: TGTGCCAGCAGCTTAGCGGGACTTGGTAATCAGCCCCAGCATTTT. This sequence encodes CASSLAGLGNQPQHF.

This clonotype was found a few times. This chain joins TRBV7-9 and TRBJ1-4, with TRBD1 matching over 9 bases. Germline values: CDR1 SEHNR, CDR2 FQNEAQ (reference sequence). J gave up 5 bases and V 5 bases, and 9 bases lay outside the gene matches. The CDR3 extends over 16 amino acids. The CDR3 region has the DNA TGTGCCAGCAGCCCGAAATCCGGGACAGGGAATGAAAAACTGTTTTTT. As protein: CASSPKSGTGNEKLFF.

The CDR3 sequence is CASSSYRGSGYTF. CDR3 sequence (DNA): TGTGCCAGCAGCTCGTACAGGGGGAGCGGCTACACCTTC. The V gene is TRBV3-1, the J gene TRBJ1-2; 8 bases line up with TRBD1. The CDR3 length is 13 residues. Germline trimming cut 5 bases from V and 8 bases from J; bases unmatched to any gene: 7. Per the germline V gene, CDR1 is LGHDT and CDR2 is YNNKEL (reference sequence). Together with reference TRBV3-1 and TRBJ1-2, the CDR3 gives the full variable domain: DTAVSQTPKYLVTQMGNDKSIKCEQNLGHDTMYWYKQDSKKFLKIMFSYNNKELIINETVPNRFSPKSPDKAHLNLHINSLELGDSAVYFCASSSYRGSGYTFGSGTRLTVV.

The chain's CDR3 is CSATRAGGHEQYF. The CDR3 nucleotides read TGCAGTGCTACTAGAGCGGGGGGGCACGAGCAGTACTTC. The chain carries TRBV20-1 and TRBJ2-7; TRBD2 aligns across 10 bases. J was trimmed by 5 bases and V by 4 bases; bases with no gene match: 5. The germline gives CDR1 DFQATT, CDR2 SNEGSKA (reference sequence). CDR3 length equals 13 residues.

This clonotype was recorded at least ten times. The V call is TRBV15, the J call TRBJ1-2; no definite D call. This CDR3 region has 15 residues. The V and J ends lost 0 bases and 4 bases respectively, with 12 bases between them. Germline assignment: CDR1 LNHNV and CDR2 YYDKDF (reference sequence). The CDR3 loop is CATSRDLAGSYGYTF. CDR3 nucleotides: TGTGCCACCAGCAGAGATCTGGCGGGCAGCTATGGCTACACCTTC. Full variable domain (rest looked up from reference TRBV15 and TRBJ1-2): DAMVIQNPRYQVTQFGKPVTLSCSQTLNHNVMYWYQQKSSQAPKLLFHYYDKDFNNEADTPDNFQSRRPNTSFCFLDIRSPGLGDTAMYLCATSRDLAGSYGYTFGSGTRLTVV.

This clonotype was counted a few times. The chain employs TRBV11-2 and TRBJ1-4, with a weak D call TRBD1 (5 bases). In germline, CDR1 is SGHAT, CDR2 FQNNGV. This CDR3 has 16 residues. Trimming took off 5 bases at V and 0 bases at J, with 13 bases between the two ends. The CDR3 nucleotides read TGTGCCAGCAGCGTTAATGGGGGTGCAACTAATGAAAAACTGTTTTTT. It specifies CASSVNGGATNEKLFF.

This clonotype came up many times. CDR3 nucleotide sequence: TGTGCCAGCAGTAGCCGGGAGCGGCATGGCTACACCTTC. Protein sequence: CASSSRERHGYTF. The chain recombines TRBV7-3 with TRBJ1-2, with D uncertain. The germline V and J ends were trimmed by 6 bases and 6 bases, with 14 bases remaining between them. CDR1 and CDR2 from the germline V gene are SGHTA and FQGTGA. The CDR3 loop spans 13 amino acids.

The chain joins TRBV29-1 to TRBJ2-2; D unclear. CDR1 is SQVTM, CDR2 ANQGSEA, per germline. Between the trimmed V and J ends, which lost 5 bases and 0 bases, there was a span of 7 bases. CDR3 length: 13 residues. In DNA, the CDR3 is TGCAGCGTTCGTACTGCGAACACCGGGGAGCTGTTTTTT. It yields the protein CSVRTANTGELFF.

This clonotype was counted only a few times. The chain couples TRBV6-1 to TRBJ2-2; D call uncertain. The V gene lost 3 bases and the J gene lost 5 bases, with 10 bases spanning the gap. The CDR3 is 14 residues long. In germline, CDR1 is MNHNS, CDR2 SASEGT. Here the CDR3 DNA reads TGTGCCAGCAGTGACATAACAGAGACCGGGGAGCTGTTTTTT. It yields the protein CASSDITETGELFF.

This clonotype was seen a few times. The chain combines TRBV20-1 with TRBJ2-2, with TRBD2 matching over 7 bases. The CDR3 runs 15 residues. Unmatched junction bases numbered 7, after V lost 5 bases and J lost 1 base. Per the germline V gene, CDR1 is DFQATT and CDR2 is SNEGSKA (reference sequence). The CDR3 protein is CSARPPSGNTGELFF. The CDR3 DNA is TGCAGTGCTCGGCCCCCTAGCGGGAACACCGGGGAGCTGTTTTTT.

V is TRBV18 and J is TRBJ2-7; no reliable D call. In germline, CDR1 is KGHSH, CDR2 LQKENI. CDR3 length: 12 residues. V dropped 5 bases and J dropped 2 bases, with 7 bases sitting between them. This CDR3 is CASSEQTYEQYF. CDR3 nucleotide sequence: TGTGCCAGCTCAGAACAGACCTACGAGCAGTACTTC.

The sample holds many counts of this clonotype. V gene TRBV6-2 or TRBV6-3 combines with J gene TRBJ2-7, with D unclear. This CDR3 comprises 12 residues. Looked up from germline, CDR1 is MNHEY and CDR2 is SVGEGT. V gave up 2 bases and J gave up 2 bases, with 4 bases separating them. As DNA, the CDR3 is TGTGCCAGCAGTTACCCCCCCTACGAGCAGTACTTC. This encodes CASSYPPYEQYF.

J is TRBJ1-2 and V is TRBV7-9; D unresolved. This CDR3 has 13 residues. In germline, CDR1 is SEHNR, CDR2 FQNEAQ (reference sequence). V lost 5 bases and J 6 bases, leaving 13 bases between the germline ends. The CDR3 DNA sequence: TGTGCCAGCAGCCTGATCCAAGGAGATGGCTACACCTTC. Translating it yields CASSLIQGDGYTF.

This clonotype came up many times. The chain links TRBV4-1 to TRBJ1-2; maybe TRBD1 (6 bases). CDR1 is MGHRA and CDR2 is YSYEKL in the germline V gene. V lost 3 bases to trimming and J lost 4 bases, with 12 bases between them. The CDR3 spans 14 residues. CDR3 sequence: CASSHVLDSYGYTF. The CDR3 nucleotides read TGCGCCAGCAGCCACGTTTTGGACAGCTATGGCTACACCTTC.

This clonotype was seen many times. The J gene is TRBJ2-7, the V gene TRBV12-3 or TRBV12-4; no definite D call. The CDR3 sequence is 15 residues long. V was pared by 1 base and J by 2 bases, with 12 bases between. For the CDR3, the DNA is TGTGCCAGCAGTTTAGGTCCAAATCCCACCTACGAGCAGTACTTC. This sequence encodes CASSLGPNPTYEQYF.

This clonotype has only a few counts. The gene calls are TRBV6-2 or TRBV6-3 and TRBJ2-1; D is perhaps TRBD1 (5 bases). Germline values: CDR1 MNHEY, CDR2 SVGEGT. Trimming shortened V by 5 bases and J by 10 bases, and 15 bases separated the two germline ends. This CDR3 has 13 amino acids. The CDR3 region has the DNA TGTGCCAGCAGTACTCAGGGATTGGGGGAGCAGTTCTTC. Translation: CASSTQGLGEQFF.

This clonotype was counted at least ten times. This sequence joins TRBV4-3 and TRBJ2-7; D is perhaps TRBD1 (5 bases). V dropped 1 base and J dropped 2 bases, with 15 bases sitting between them. CDR1 LGHNA and CDR2 YSLEER come from the germline V gene. CDR3 size: 16 residues. The CDR3 reads CASSQALTGIPYEQYF. In DNA form, the CDR3 reads TGCGCCAGCAGCCAAGCGCTCACAGGTATACCCTACGAGCAGTACTTC.

V and J are TRBV18 and TRBJ2-3; 11 bases align to TRBD1. The ends lost 2 bases at V and 9 bases at J; junction bases unmatched: 1. The germline V gene has CDR1 KGHSH and CDR2 LQKENI. The CDR3 covers 13 residues. In nucleotides, the CDR3 is TGTGCCAGCTCACCAAGGGACAGGGGGACGCAGTATTTT. Translation: CASSPRDRGTQYF.